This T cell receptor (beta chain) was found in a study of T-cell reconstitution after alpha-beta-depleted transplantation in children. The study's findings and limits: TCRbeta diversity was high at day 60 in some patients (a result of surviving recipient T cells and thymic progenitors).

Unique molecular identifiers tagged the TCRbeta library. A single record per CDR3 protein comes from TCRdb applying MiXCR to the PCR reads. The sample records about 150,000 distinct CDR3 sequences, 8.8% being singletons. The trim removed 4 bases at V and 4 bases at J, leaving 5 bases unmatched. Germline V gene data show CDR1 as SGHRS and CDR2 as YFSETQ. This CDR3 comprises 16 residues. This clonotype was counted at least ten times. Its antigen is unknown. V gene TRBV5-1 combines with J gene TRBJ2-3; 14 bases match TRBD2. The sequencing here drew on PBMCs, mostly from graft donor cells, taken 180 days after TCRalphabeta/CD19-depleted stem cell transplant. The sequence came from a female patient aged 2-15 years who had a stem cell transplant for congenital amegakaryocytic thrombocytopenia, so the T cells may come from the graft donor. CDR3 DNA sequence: TGCGCCAGCAGCCCCGGGACTAGCGGGAGTGCAGATACGCAGTATTTT. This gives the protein CASSPGTSGSADTQYF.